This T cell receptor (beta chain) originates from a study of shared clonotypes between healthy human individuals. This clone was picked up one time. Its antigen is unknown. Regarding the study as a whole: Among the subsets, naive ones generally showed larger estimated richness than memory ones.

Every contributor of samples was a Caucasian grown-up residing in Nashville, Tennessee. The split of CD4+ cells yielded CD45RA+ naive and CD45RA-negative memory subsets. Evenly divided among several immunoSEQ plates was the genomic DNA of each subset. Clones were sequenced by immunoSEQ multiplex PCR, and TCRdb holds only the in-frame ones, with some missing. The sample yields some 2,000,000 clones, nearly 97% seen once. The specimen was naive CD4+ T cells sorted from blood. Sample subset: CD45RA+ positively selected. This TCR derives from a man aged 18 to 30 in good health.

CDR3 DNA sequence: TGTGCCTGGAGTCCGGGGACCTCCGGCTATGGCTACACCTTC. Protein sequence: CAWSPGTSGYGYTF. The chain employs TRBV30 and TRBJ1-2, with D possibly TRBD1 on 5 matching bases. The CDR3 runs 14 residues. The germline V gene encodes CDR1 GTSNPN and CDR2 SVGIG (reference sequence). Trimming stripped 2 bases from V and 4 bases from J, with 14 bases between.